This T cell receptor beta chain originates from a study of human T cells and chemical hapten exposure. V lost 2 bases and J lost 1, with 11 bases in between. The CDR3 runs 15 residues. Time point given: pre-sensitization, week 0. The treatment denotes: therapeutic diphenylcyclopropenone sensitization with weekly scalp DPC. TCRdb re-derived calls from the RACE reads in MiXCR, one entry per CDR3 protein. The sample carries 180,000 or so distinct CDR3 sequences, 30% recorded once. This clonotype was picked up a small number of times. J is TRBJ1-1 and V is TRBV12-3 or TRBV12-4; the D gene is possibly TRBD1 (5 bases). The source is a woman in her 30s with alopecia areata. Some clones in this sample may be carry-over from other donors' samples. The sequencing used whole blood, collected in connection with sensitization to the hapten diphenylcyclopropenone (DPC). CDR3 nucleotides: TGTGCCAGCAGTTTAATGCGCGGGGGGAACACTGAAGCTTTCTTT. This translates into CASSLMRGGNTEAFF.